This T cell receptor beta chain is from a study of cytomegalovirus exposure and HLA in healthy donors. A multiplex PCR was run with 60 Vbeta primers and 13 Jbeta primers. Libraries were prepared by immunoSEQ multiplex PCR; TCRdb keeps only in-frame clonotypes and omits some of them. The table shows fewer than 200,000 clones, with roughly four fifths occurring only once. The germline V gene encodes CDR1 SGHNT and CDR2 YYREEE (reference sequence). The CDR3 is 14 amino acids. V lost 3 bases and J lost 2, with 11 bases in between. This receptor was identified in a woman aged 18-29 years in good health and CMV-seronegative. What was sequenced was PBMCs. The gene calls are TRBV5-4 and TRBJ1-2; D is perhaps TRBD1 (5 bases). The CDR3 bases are TGTGCCAGCAGCTACCGGGGGAGCAACTATGGCTACACCTTC. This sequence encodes CASSYRGSNYGYTF.